This entry concerns a single T cell receptor (beta chain). Its antigen is not known. This record belongs to a study of cytomegalovirus exposure and HLA in healthy donors. Study conclusions and caveats: Some highly shared sequence variants likely arose as a pipeline artifact. Some V segments, TRBV6-2 and TRBV6-3 among them, were indistinguishable and were therefore excluded.

The donors (healthy individuals) were bone marrow donors. This CDR3 comprises 15 residues. V dropped 5 bases and J dropped 9; count of bases not matched to a gene: 8. Germline V gene data show CDR1 as SNHLY and CDR2 as FYNNEI. PCR involved 60 Vbeta and 13 Jbeta primers. Profiling relied on immunoSEQ multiplex PCR, and the TCRdb table lists in-frame clones only, not all of them. Here the sample spans approximately 170,000 clones, roughly 80% being singletons. This TCR came from a male donor in good health and CMV-seronegative. V usage is TRBV2 and J usage is TRBJ1-6, with 9 bases lining up with TRBD1. The specimen was PBMCs. The CDR3 DNA sequence: TGTGCCAGCAGTTCAATGGGACAGGGTTCTTCACCCCTCCACTTT. The encoded protein is CASSSMGQGSSPLHF.